One sample yielded the 23 T cell receptor beta chains listed below, sequenced in a study of blood T cells in healthy people across ages. Through a sample-barcoded 5' primer and a J-beta primer mix, a second PCR was run for roughly 6 to 12 cycles. TCRdb redid the calling of the 5' RACE reads with MiXCR, one entry per CDR3 protein. The table shows roughly 1,500,000 distinct CDR3 sequences, with approximately 40% occurring only once. The specimen was blood. All receptors derive from a woman younger than 30 in good health.

This chain joins TRBV18 and TRBJ2-1; 8 bases fit TRBD2. J was trimmed by 6 bases and V by 4 bases; bases with no gene match: 14. The CDR3 extends over 17 amino acids. CDR1 and CDR2 from the germline V gene are KGHSH and LQKENI. The DNA of the CDR3 is TGTGCCAGCTCACTCGGGGGCCAGCGGGGGAGGGCCAATGAGCAGTTCTTC. Translating gives CASSLGGQRGRANEQFF.

V usage is TRBV12-3 or TRBV12-4 and J usage is TRBJ2-2; D not certain. With 5 bases removed from V and 4 bases from J, the gap between germline ends came to 8 bases. The length of the CDR3 is 13 residues. The DNA for the CDR3 is TGTGCCAGCAGTCCCCAGTCCACCGGGGAGCTGTTTTTT. Protein: CASSPQSTGELFF.

The sample holds a few counts of this clonotype. The chain has TRBV11-2 and TRBJ2-3; D gene uncertain. V gave up 5 bases and J gave up 4 bases, with 13 bases separating them. Germline CDR1 and CDR2: SGHAT and FQNNGV. CDR3 size: 14 residues. The CDR3 spells CASSPSGPPDTQYF. The CDR3, as DNA: TGTGCCAGCAGCCCGTCGGGCCCCCCAGATACGCAGTATTTT.

This clonotype was seen at least ten times. This chain uses TRBV4-1 with TRBJ2-1; possibly TRBD2 for D (6 bases). V was trimmed by 3 bases and J by 8 bases, leaving 14 bases between them. In germline, CDR1 is MGHRA, CDR2 YSYEKL. The CDR3 is made up of 14 amino acids. The CDR3 protein is CASSQVTSFDEQFF. The CDR3, as DNA: TGCGCCAGCAGCCAGGTGACTAGTTTCGATGAGCAGTTCTTC.

The gene calls are TRBV20-1 and TRBJ1-1; D is ambiguous. The germline CDR1 and CDR2 sequences are DFQATT and SNEGSKA (reference sequence). V lost 6 bases and J lost 6, with 11 bases in between. The CDR3 totals 11 residues. CDR3: CSAGDWAEAFF. DNA for the CDR3: TGCAGTGCGGGCGACTGGGCTGAAGCTTTCTTT.

The CDR3 is CSAPVPGQTIYNEQFF. In DNA, the CDR3 is TGCAGTGCCCCCGTACCGGGACAGACAATTTACAATGAGCAGTTCTTC. The chain carries TRBV20-1 and TRBJ2-1; 7 bases map to TRBD1. Germline assignment: CDR1 DFQATT and CDR2 SNEGSKA (reference sequence). V gave up 6 bases and J gave up 4 bases; unmatched junction bases: 15. The CDR3 is made up of 16 amino acids.

The V gene is TRBV27, the J gene TRBJ1-5; 9 bases are shared with TRBD1. V lost 1 base to trimming and J lost 11 bases; unmatched junction nucleotides: 12. CDR3 length: 16 amino acids. Germline V CDR1 and CDR2: MNHEY, SMNVEV (reference sequence). The CDR3 coding sequence is TGTGCCAGCAGTTTATTGGGGACAGGGTCCGTTAGGACCCAGCATTTT. It specifies CASSLLGTGSVRTQHF.

This clonotype was found many times. The chain couples TRBV6-1 to TRBJ2-7; 9 bases map to TRBD1. The CDR3 spans 16 residues. Germline V lookup: CDR1 MNHNS, CDR2 SASEGT. V lost 2 bases and J lost 2; bases outside the gene matches: 7. The CDR3 bases are TGTGCCAGCAGTGAACTAGGACAGGGGTTGCCCTACGAGCAGTACTTC. This gives the protein CASSELGQGLPYEQYF.

This clonotype was detected once. This chain connects TRBV20-1 to TRBJ1-2; no firm D call. Deletions cut 4 bases from V and 5 bases from J, with 8 bases between. The germline CDR1 and CDR2 sequences are DFQATT and SNEGSKA (reference sequence). This CDR3 has 11 amino acids. The CDR3 sequence is CSANAGYGYTF. The CDR3 coding sequence is TGCAGTGCTAATGCAGGATATGGCTACACCTTC.

V usage is TRBV15 and J usage is TRBJ2-1; 13 bases are shared with TRBD2. The CDR3 spans 16 residues. Germline CDR1 reads LNHNV; CDR2 reads YYDKDF (reference sequence). V lost 3 bases and J lost 4; bases outside the gene matches: 3. The CDR3 nucleotides read TGTGCCACCAGCAGGGGGACTAGCGGGGCTTACAATGAGCAGTTCTTC. It is translated as CATSRGTSGAYNEQFF.

This chain joins TRBV4-1 and TRBJ2-4, with 13 bases fitting TRBD2. The end of the DNA aligns better with TRBJ2-7, so the J call may be wrong. The CDR3 is made up of 17 amino acids. The V gene's germline CDR1 is MGHRA and CDR2 YSYEKL. CDR3 loop: CASSQTIGLAGAYEQYF. The CDR3 region has the DNA TGCGCCAGCAGCCAAACAATCGGACTAGCGGGAGCCTACGAGCAGTACTTC.

In this sample, this clonotype turned up a few times. The genes are TRBV7-2 and TRBJ1-2; 7 nucleotides agree with TRBD1. CDR1 is SGHTA, CDR2 FQGNSA, per germline. The CDR3 spans 14 residues. With V trimmed by 1 base and J by 8 bases, 7 bases remained unmatched. The CDR3 bases are TGTGCCAGCAGCTTAGGGCGACAGGGAAAGGGCTACACCTTC. It specifies CASSLGRQGKGYTF.

The rearrangement links TRBV20-1 to TRBJ2-1; D might be TRBD1 or TRBD2, each matching 6 bases. The CDR3 extends over 14 amino acids. Germline values: CDR1 DFQATT, CDR2 SNEGSKA (reference sequence). V was pared by 3 bases and J by 9 bases, with 18 bases between. CDR3: CSARGLQLQGEQFF. In nucleotides, the CDR3 is TGCAGTGCTAGGGGACTTCAGCTACAGGGTGAGCAGTTCTTC.

As for this clonotype: One junction end disagrees with the germline gene, perhaps due to a read error. The chain combines TRBV7-3 with TRBJ2-3, with D perhaps matching TRBD2 (5 bases). This CDR3 contains 14 residues. The germline V gene has CDR1 SGHTA and CDR2 FQGTGA. The CDR3 reads CACSPGRGSDTQYF. CDR3 bases: TGTGCCTGCAGTCCTGGCCGCGGGTCGGATACGCAGTATTTT.

This chain connects TRBV6-6 to TRBJ2-3, with D tentatively TRBD1 (7 bases). This CDR3 contains 14 residues. CDR1 and CDR2 from the germline V gene are MNHNY and SVGAGI (reference sequence). Trimming took off 6 bases at V and 5 bases at J, with 15 bases between the two ends. In DNA, the CDR3 is TGTGCCAGCAGATCGGGTCAGGGGGGAGATACGCAGTATTTT. Translation gives CASRSGQGGDTQYF.

This clonotype was seen only a few times. The chain couples TRBV6-2 or TRBV6-3 to TRBJ2-1; the D gene is possibly TRBD2 (6 bases). V was clipped by 1 base and J by 7 bases, with 17 bases between them. Per the germline V gene, CDR1 is MNHEY and CDR2 is SVGEGT. The CDR3 is 16 residues long. Here the CDR3 DNA reads TGTGCCAGCAGTTACTTGTTGGGGCGGGATCTAAATGAGCAGTTCTTC. Amino acids: CASSYLLGRDLNEQFF.

This clonotype was seen only a few times. The rearrangement uses TRBV20-1 and TRBJ1-1; no definite D call. Germline V gives CDR1 DFQATT, CDR2 SNEGSKA (reference sequence). V gave up 0 bases and J gave up 3 bases, with 17 bases separating them. This CDR3 has 16 amino acids. The CDR3 protein is CSARDRRAFLDTEAFF. CDR3 coding DNA: TGCAGTGCTAGAGATAGAAGGGCTTTTCTCGACACTGAAGCTTTCTTT.

The rearrangement uses TRBV5-1 and TRBJ1-6, with TRBD1 identical over 9 bases. In germline, CDR1 is SGHRS, CDR2 YFSETQ. CDR3 size: 14 residues. Unmatched junction bases numbered 7, after V lost 4 bases and J lost 11 bases. CDR3 bases: TGCGCCAGCAGCAGGACAGGGGACGGGACACCCCTCCACTTT. It encodes CASSRTGDGTPLHF.

The V and J genes are TRBV20-1 and TRBJ2-5, with a tentative D call TRBD2 (6 bases). The J call may be incorrect, as the DNA end agrees better with TRBJ2-7. The CDR3 totals 11 residues. Germline values: CDR1 DFQATT, CDR2 SNEGSKA (reference sequence). The DNA for the CDR3 is TGCAGTGTAAACGGGAGAAACGAGCAGTACTTC. It translates to CSVNGRNEQYF.

This clonotype was counted only a few times. A much larger clone lies one base from this, so it may be a read error. The chain recombines TRBV9 with TRBJ2-3; D gene uncertain. The CDR3 is made up of 13 amino acids. CDR1 and CDR2 (germline): SGDLS, YYNGEE. Trimming removed 3 bases at V and 6 bases at J, with 11 bases between. The CDR3 coding sequence is TGTGCCAGCAGCGGAGAAGTTCTGGATACGCAGTATTTT. Its protein is CASSGEVLDTQYF.

This clonotype was detected only a few times. This may be a read error: a much more frequent sequence differs by one nucleotide. The V call is TRBV29-1, the J call TRBJ2-5; TRBD1 is a possible D gene (6 bases). There are 12 residues in the CDR3. Germline V gene data show CDR1 as SQVTM and CDR2 as ANQGSEA. Trimming took 5 bases from V and 2 from J, leaving 9 bases between them. The CDR3 DNA is TGCAGCGTTAGTGACAGGCAAGAGACCCAGTACTTC. Translation gives CSVSDRQETQYF.

This clonotype showed up just once. The chain recombines TRBV11-2 with TRBJ2-1; a possible D gene is TRBD2 (6 bases). With 0 bases removed from V and 12 bases from J, the gap between germline ends came to 18 bases. Germline V gives CDR1 SGHAT, CDR2 FQNNGV. This CDR3 is 15 amino acids long. CDR3 DNA: TGTGCCAGCAGCTTAGAGGCCTTGCGGGGCTCGGGGCAGTTCTTC. Amino acids: CASSLEALRGSGQFF.

The CDR3 here is CASRVGTSTTAGLYNEQFF. Written as DNA, the CDR3 is TGTGCCAGCAGGGTCGGGACTAGCACGACCGCGGGCTTGTACAATGAGCAGTTCTTC. The J gene is TRBJ2-1, the V gene TRBV3-1; 9 nucleotides match TRBD2. The CDR3 spans 19 residues. J lost 4 bases, V lost 6 bases, and 19 bases had no gene match. The germline gives CDR1 LGHDT, CDR2 YNNKEL (reference sequence).